This is a list of T cell receptor beta chains from one sample in a study of T cells after yellow fever vaccination. MiXCR, applied by TCRdb to the 5' RACE reads, yields one record per CDR3 protein. The sample lists some 670,000 distinct CDR3 sequences, over 9% occurring once. The source material was PBMCs, sampled on the day of the yellow fever booster vaccination. The receptors derive from a man aged 25-45 years who received the YFV17D yellow fever vaccine. Both conserved end residues are part of each CDR3. D genes are given only for firm matches. Not all rows give a size; the values are once, few, many and, for expanded clones, a class.

CDR3 DNA: TGCAGTGTTATGAGACTAGGTGACTACAATGAGCAGTTCTTC
CDR3 protein: CSVMRLGDYNEQFF
V gene: TRBV20-1
clone size: once
J gene: TRBJ2-1
D gene: .

CDR3 DNA: TGTGCCAGCAGCCCCCGAGGACAGGGCGTAGAGACCCAGTACTTC
CDR3 protein: CASSPRGQGVETQYF
V gene: TRBV4-2
clone size: few
J gene: TRBJ2-5
D gene: TRBD1

CDR3 DNA: TGCAGTGCTAGAGGACTAGCGGGAGAGACTGGCTACAATGAGCAGTTCTTC
CDR3 protein: CSARGLAGETGYNEQFF
V gene: TRBV20-1
clone size: many
J gene: TRBJ2-1
D gene: TRBD2

CDR3 DNA: TGTGCCAGCAGCCCGATAGGCGGGAACACCGGGGAGCTGTTTTTT
CDR3 protein: CASSPIGGNTGELFF
V gene: TRBV6-1
clone size: few
J gene: TRBJ2-2
D gene: .

CDR3 DNA: TGTGCCAGCAGCTTAGGTCGGCCTGGGGCCAACGTCCTGACTTTC
CDR3 protein: CASSLGRPGANVLTF
V gene: TRBV5-5
clone size: .
J gene: TRBJ2-6
D gene: .

CDR3 DNA: TGTGCCAGCAGGGGGGGCACAGATACGCAGTATTTT
CDR3 protein: CASRGGTDTQYF
V gene: TRBV28
clone size: many
J gene: TRBJ2-3
D gene: .

CDR3 DNA: TGTGCCAGCAGCGTAGAGGCGGGAGAGAGATACGAGCAGTACTTC
CDR3 protein: CASSVEAGERYEQYF
V gene: TRBV9
clone size: .
J gene: TRBJ2-7
D gene: TRBD2

CDR3 DNA: TGTGCCAGCTCTCTATGGCTGGACTTTGGCTACGAGCAGTACTTC
CDR3 protein: CASSLWLDFGYEQYF
V gene: TRBV6-1
clone size: .
J gene: TRBJ2-7
D gene: .

CDR3 DNA: TGTGCCAGCAGCTTAGCCTATACTGGCGGTGCGGATACGCAGTATTTT
CDR3 protein: CASSLAYTGGADTQYF
V gene: TRBV7-2
clone size: many
J gene: TRBJ2-3
D gene: .

CDR3 DNA: TGTGCCACCAGCAGAGTCCTCACTAGCGGCTACAATGAGCAGTTCTTC
CDR3 protein: CATSRVLTSGYNEQFF
V gene: TRBV15
clone size: .
J gene: TRBJ2-1
D gene: TRBD2

CDR3 DNA: TGTGCCAGCAGCTTCCAAACAGTCAAAGGGGAAAAACTGTTTTTT
CDR3 protein: CASSFQTVKGEKLFF
V gene: TRBV5-6
clone size: many
J gene: TRBJ1-4
D gene: .

CDR3 DNA: TGTGCCAGCTCTAGCGGGATACCGGACGGGGAGCTGTTTTTT
CDR3 protein: CASSSGIPDGELFF
V gene: TRBV2
clone size: .
J gene: TRBJ2-2
D gene: TRBD2

CDR3 DNA: TGTGCCAGCAGCTTACGGACATTCTCCTACGAGCAGTACTTC
CDR3 protein: CASSLRTFSYEQYF
V gene: TRBV5-5
clone size: .
J gene: TRBJ2-7
D gene: .

CDR3 DNA: TGCAGTGCTAGAAAGAGCGCCACAGATACGCAGTATTTT
CDR3 protein: CSARKSATDTQYF
V gene: TRBV20-1
clone size: .
J gene: TRBJ2-3
D gene: .

CDR3 DNA: TGTGCCACCAGCCCGGCTAGCGGACCCTACGAGCAGTACTTC
CDR3 protein: CATSPASGPYEQYF
V gene: TRBV15
clone size: .
J gene: TRBJ2-7
D gene: TRBD2

CDR3 DNA: TGTGCCAGCAGTTCCCGACGGGGGACAGGGGGTCGATATGAGCAGTTCTTC
CDR3 protein: CASSSRRGTGGRYEQFF
V gene: TRBV27
clone size: few
J gene: TRBJ2-1
D gene: TRBD1

CDR3 DNA: TGCGCCAGCAGCTTGGGACAGGGGGAATACAATGAGCAGTTCTTC
CDR3 protein: CASSLGQGEYNEQFF
V gene: TRBV5-1
clone size: .
J gene: TRBJ2-1
D gene: TRBD1

CDR3 DNA: TGTGCCAGCAGTTACTATGAGATGATCGGGGGGCCGGCAGAGACCCAGTACTTC
CDR3 protein: CASSYYEMIGGPAETQYF
V gene: TRBV6-5
clone size: few
J gene: TRBJ2-5
D gene: .

CDR3 DNA: TGTGCCAGCAGTAGCCTTGGGCAGGGGAACAATGAGCAGTTCTTC
CDR3 protein: CASSSLGQGNNEQFF
V gene: TRBV28
clone size: .
J gene: TRBJ2-1
D gene: .

CDR3 DNA: TGTGCCAGCAGCTCAGCCTTTTACGAGCAGTACTTC
CDR3 protein: CASSSAFYEQYF
V gene: TRBV11-2
clone size: .
J gene: TRBJ2-7
D gene: .

CDR3 DNA: TGCAGTGCTATCACAGGGGGCGCGACGGTCGAGCAGTACTTC
CDR3 protein: CSAITGGATVEQYF
V gene: TRBV20-1
clone size: many
J gene: TRBJ2-7
D gene: TRBD1

CDR3 DNA: TGTGCCAGCAGCCACGAGATTCCCTACGAGCAGTACTTC
CDR3 protein: CASSHEIPYEQYF
V gene: TRBV7-9
clone size: .
J gene: TRBJ2-7
D gene: .

CDR3 DNA: TGCAGTGCTAGGACCCAAACCCCCTTATGGAGGAGCTCCTACGAGCAGTACTTC
CDR3 protein: CSARTQTPLWRSSYEQYF
V gene: TRBV20-1
clone size: few
J gene: TRBJ2-7
D gene: .

CDR3 DNA: TGTGCCAGCAGCCTGGAGTCGGGACTGAAGTACAATGAGCAGTTCTTC
CDR3 protein: CASSLESGLKYNEQFF
V gene: TRBV3-1
clone size: few
J gene: TRBJ2-1
D gene: .

CDR3 DNA: TGTGCCACCAGCAGCGGGACAGGGTTGAACACTGAAGCTTTCTTT
CDR3 protein: CATSSGTGLNTEAFF
V gene: TRBV15
clone size: few
J gene: TRBJ1-1
D gene: TRBD1

CDR3 DNA: TGTGCCAGCAGCTCCCTTACTACCTACGGGGGTCAGCAGTACTTC
CDR3 protein: CASSSLTTYGGQQYF
V gene: TRBV5-5
clone size: .
J gene: TRBJ2-7
D gene: .

CDR3 DNA: TGTGCCAGCAGTTTAGCGCACAGGGGTTTGGGACTAGCGGCCTCCTACGAGCAGTACTTC
CDR3 protein: CASSLAHRGLGLAASYEQYF
V gene: TRBV12-3/TRBV12-4
clone size: .
J gene: TRBJ2-7
D gene: TRBD2

CDR3 DNA: TGCGCCAGCAGCCAAGATGGTCAGAGACAGGGGACCCATGAGCAGTTCTTC
CDR3 protein: CASSQDGQRQGTHEQFF
V gene: TRBV4-3
clone size: few
J gene: TRBJ2-1
D gene: TRBD1

CDR3 DNA: TGTGCCAGCAGCGGAAGGGGAGGGAACACCGGGGAGCTGTTTTTT
CDR3 protein: CASSGRGGNTGELFF
V gene: TRBV7-2
clone size: few
J gene: TRBJ2-2
D gene: .

CDR3 DNA: TGTGCCAGCAGCCCCCCCCGCCGGACGAACACCGGGGAGCTGTTTTTT
CDR3 protein: CASSPPRRTNTGELFF
V gene: TRBV7-2
clone size: many
J gene: TRBJ2-2
D gene: .

CDR3 DNA: TGTGCCAGCAGCTTAGAGAGCGGGATCAATGAGCAGTTCTTC
CDR3 protein: CASSLESGINEQFF
V gene: TRBV7-2
clone size: once
J gene: TRBJ2-1
D gene: TRBD2

CDR3 DNA: TGTGCCAGCAGCCCGAAAGGCGGGCTGTACACTGAAGCTTTCTTT
CDR3 protein: CASSPKGGLYTEAFF
V gene: TRBV4-2
clone size: few
J gene: TRBJ1-1
D gene: .

CDR3 DNA: TGTGCCAGCAGTGGTCATGGCGGGAGCAACGAGCAGTACTTC
CDR3 protein: CASSGHGGSNEQYF
V gene: TRBV6-2/TRBV6-3
clone size: few
J gene: TRBJ2-7
D gene: TRBD2

CDR3 DNA: TGCAGCGTTGGAGCGGTATCCTACGAGCAGTACTTC
CDR3 protein: CSVGAVSYEQYF
V gene: TRBV29-1
clone size: .
J gene: TRBJ2-7
D gene: .

CDR3 DNA: TGCAGTGCTAGAGATTACGGGATACAGGGCGGCAACACTGAAGCTTTCTTT
CDR3 protein: CSARDYGIQGGNTEAFF
V gene: TRBV20-1
clone size: many
J gene: TRBJ1-1
D gene: .

CDR3 DNA: TGTGCCAGCAGTTCCCGACGGGGGGCCCAAGAGACCCAGTACTTC
CDR3 protein: CASSSRRGAQETQYF
V gene: TRBV27
clone size: few
J gene: TRBJ2-5
D gene: .

CDR3 DNA: TGTGCCAGCAGTCCTCTCTTAGGCTACACCTTC
CDR3 protein: CASSPLLGYTF
V gene: TRBV12-3/TRBV12-4
clone size: .
J gene: TRBJ1-2
D gene: .

CDR3 DNA: TGTGCCAGCAGCAAAGAAATTTCATCGAAGAGCACAGATACGCAGTATTTT
CDR3 protein: CASSKEISSKSTDTQYF
V gene: TRBV21-1
clone size: .
J gene: TRBJ2-3
D gene: .

CDR3 DNA: TGTGCCAGCAGTCCAAAACCCCCCTCGGGACAGGGATTGGGTGAGACCCAGTACTTC
CDR3 protein: CASSPKPPSGQGLGETQYF
V gene: TRBV27
clone size: few
J gene: TRBJ2-5
D gene: TRBD1

CDR3 DNA: TGTGCCAGCAGCTTAGTGACGGAAAGAGATACGCAGTATTTT
CDR3 protein: CASSLVTERDTQYF
V gene: TRBV7-2
clone size: few
J gene: TRBJ2-3
D gene: .

CDR3 DNA: TGCGCCAGCAGCGCGATGCCGCCGGGCTCTGGAAACACCATATATTTT
CDR3 protein: CASSAMPPGSGNTIYF
V gene: TRBV5-1
clone size: few
J gene: TRBJ1-3
D gene: .

CDR3 DNA: TGTGCCAGCGCCGGGGGAGACCCCGCTGGGGACACCGGGGAGCTGTTTTTT
CDR3 protein: CASAGGDPAGDTGELFF
V gene: TRBV21-1
clone size: once
J gene: TRBJ2-2
D gene: .

CDR3 DNA: TGTGCCAGCAGCTTAGCGGACAGGAAAGAGACCCAGTACTTC
CDR3 protein: CASSLADRKETQYF
V gene: TRBV7-2
clone size: few
J gene: TRBJ2-5
D gene: TRBD1

CDR3 DNA: TGTGCCAGCAGCCAACAGTGGGGGACTAATCAGCCCCAGCATTTT
CDR3 protein: CASSQQWGTNQPQHF
V gene: TRBV3-1
clone size: few
J gene: TRBJ1-5
D gene: .

CDR3 DNA: TGTGCCAGCAGCTTTAGGAGAGGCTATAATTCACCCCTCCACTTT
CDR3 protein: CASSFRRGYNSPLHF
V gene: TRBV7-2
clone size: few
J gene: TRBJ1-6
D gene: .

CDR3 DNA: TGTGCCAGCAGTTTTCCCTCGGGGACAGAATACGAGCAGTACTTC
CDR3 protein: CASSFPSGTEYEQYF
V gene: TRBV12-3/TRBV12-4
clone size: few
J gene: TRBJ2-7
D gene: TRBD1

CDR3 DNA: TGTGCCAGCAGTCCCCGGACAGGACAGAACACTGAAGCTTTCTTT
CDR3 protein: CASSPRTGQNTEAFF
V gene: TRBV6-2/TRBV6-3
clone size: many
J gene: TRBJ1-1
D gene: TRBD1

CDR3 DNA: TGCAGCGTTGCCCCCGGGACGGCGGGCCAAGAGACCCAGTACTTC
CDR3 protein: CSVAPGTAGQETQYF
V gene: TRBV29-1
clone size: .
J gene: TRBJ2-5
D gene: .

CDR3 DNA: TGTGCCAGCAGTACCCAACTAGCGGGAGAAAAGACCCAGTACTTC
CDR3 protein: CASSTQLAGEKTQYF
V gene: TRBV7-9
clone size: .
J gene: TRBJ2-5
D gene: TRBD2

CDR3 DNA: TGTGCCAGTAGTATCCGGACCACTCAAGAGACCCAGTACTTC
CDR3 protein: CASSIRTTQETQYF
V gene: TRBV19
clone size: .
J gene: TRBJ2-5
D gene: .

CDR3 DNA: TGTGCCAGCAGCCCCGACAAGTACAATGAGCAGTTCTTC
CDR3 protein: CASSPDKYNEQFF
V gene: TRBV13
clone size: .
J gene: TRBJ2-1
D gene: .